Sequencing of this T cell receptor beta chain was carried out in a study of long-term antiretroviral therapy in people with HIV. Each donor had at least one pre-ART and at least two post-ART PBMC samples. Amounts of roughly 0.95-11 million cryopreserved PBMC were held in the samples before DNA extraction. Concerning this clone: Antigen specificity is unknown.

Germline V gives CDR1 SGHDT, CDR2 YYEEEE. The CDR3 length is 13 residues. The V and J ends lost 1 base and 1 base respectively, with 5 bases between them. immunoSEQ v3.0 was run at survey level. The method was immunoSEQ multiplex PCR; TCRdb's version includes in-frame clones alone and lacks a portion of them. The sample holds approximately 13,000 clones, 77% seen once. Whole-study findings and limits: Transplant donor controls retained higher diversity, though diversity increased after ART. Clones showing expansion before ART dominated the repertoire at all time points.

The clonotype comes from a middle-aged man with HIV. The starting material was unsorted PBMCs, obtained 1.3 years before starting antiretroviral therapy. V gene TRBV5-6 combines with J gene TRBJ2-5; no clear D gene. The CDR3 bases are TGTGCCAGCAGCTTGCCTACCCAAGAGACCCAGTACTTC. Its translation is CASSLPTQETQYF.